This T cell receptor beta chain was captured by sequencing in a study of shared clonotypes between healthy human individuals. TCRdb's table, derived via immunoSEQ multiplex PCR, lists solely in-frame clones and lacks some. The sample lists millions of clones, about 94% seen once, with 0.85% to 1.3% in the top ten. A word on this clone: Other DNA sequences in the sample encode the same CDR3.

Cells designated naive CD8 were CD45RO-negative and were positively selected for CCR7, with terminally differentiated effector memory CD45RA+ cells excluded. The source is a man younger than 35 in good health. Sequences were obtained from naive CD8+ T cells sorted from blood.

CDR3 residues: CASSWAGEETQYF. In DNA, the CDR3 is TGTGCCAGTAGTTGGGCGGGAGAGGAGACCCAGTACTTC. The chain recombines TRBV19 with TRBJ2-5; 7 bases agree with TRBD2. CDR1 LNHDA and CDR2 SQIVND come from the germline V gene (reference sequence). Trimming at V came to 5 bases and at J to 5 bases, leaving 5 bases not matched to a gene. CDR3 length: 13 residues.